This TCR beta chain was sequenced in a study of T cells in women clearing cervical HPV infection. The overall study: No precancer developed; the control's incident HPV16 infection cleared within 12 months. Case blood was drawn when the lesion was first found; control blood after infection became undetectable.

Dot-blot hybridization genotyped cervical HPV amplified with MY09/MY11 PCR. General study points: Timing of associations relative to infection is unclear; T-cell subsets were not isolated.

Points on this clone: The antigen remains undetermined. The sequence runs out 3 residues before the end of the CDR3; the remainder is reconstructed from the germline J gene.

The method was immunoSEQ multiplex PCR; TCRdb's version includes in-frame clones alone and lacks a portion of them. The sample table includes fewer than 35,000 clones. The germline V gene has CDR1 SEHNR and CDR2 FQNEAQ (reference sequence). This CDR3 has 12 residues. The origin of this receptor is a woman between 18 and 75 years old with a cervical HPV16 infection that either progressed to CIN3+ or cleared (not recorded which). The genes are TRBV7-9 and TRBJ1-1; TRBD1 matches 9 bases. The sample comprised blood buffy coat. This CDR3 reads CASSFGTGKAFF. The sequenced CDR3 bases are TGTGCCAGCAGCTTCGGGACAGGGAAA.